Presented here are 23 T cell receptor beta chains from one specimen sequenced in a study of shared clonotypes between healthy human individuals. The repertoire was sequenced with immunoSEQ multiplex PCR; TCRdb's copy has only in-frame clones and lacks some. The profile covers hundreds of thousands of clones, with less than 85% appearing a single time and around 1.6% taken by the ten largest. The material sequenced was memory CD4+ T cells sorted from blood. Subset denoted: CD45RA-negative fraction. Receptors were obtained from a woman in her 30s in good health.

In its sample, this clone was seen a few times. The CDR3 DNA sequence: TGTGCCAGCCGTAGCGGGGTGGTACTCGGTACTAGCACAGATACGCAGTATTTT. Amino acids: CASRSGVVLGTSTDTQYF. The genes are TRBV2 and TRBJ2-3, with 8 bases matching TRBD2. In germline, CDR1 is SNHLY, CDR2 FYNNEI. The length of the CDR3 is 18 residues. Unmatched junction bases numbered 16, after V lost 8 bases and J lost 0 bases.

The chain carries TRBV7-6 and TRBJ1-1; 7 nucleotides line up with TRBD1. There are 14 residues in the CDR3. Germline values: CDR1 SGHVS, CDR2 FNYEAQ. V shed 5 bases and J 1 base; nucleotides not matched to a gene: 4. The CDR3 DNA reads as TGTGCCAGCAGCATCCGACAGGGGAACACTGAAGCTTTCTTT. Translated, it gives CASSIRQGNTEAFF.

This clone was seen only a few times. The chain uses TRBV6-6 and TRBJ1-1, with TRBD1 matching 9 bases. The CDR3 is 15 residues long. V lost 5 bases and J lost 5; bases outside the gene matches: 9. Germline V gene data show CDR1 as MNHNY and CDR2 as SVGAGI (reference sequence). CDR3 nucleotides: TGTGCCAGCAGTGACACCACAGGGGGCTGGACTGAAGCTTTCTTT. It specifies CASSDTTGGWTEAFF.

The chain employs TRBV5-4 and TRBJ2-7; 9 bases match TRBD1. The CDR3 spans 15 residues. Germline loops: CDR1 SGHNT, CDR2 YYREEE (reference sequence). Losses at the gene ends were 0 bases for V and 1 base for J; bases not matched to a gene: 2. CDR3 sequence (DNA): TGTGCCAGCAGCTTGGGGGGACAGGGATCCTACGAGCAGTACTTC. It specifies CASSLGGQGSYEQYF.

The chain joins TRBV6-6 to TRBJ1-1; D remains ambiguous. This CDR3 region has 15 residues. Trimming stripped 2 bases from V and 2 bases from J, with 12 bases between. Germline V gene data show CDR1 as MNHNY and CDR2 as SVGAGI (reference sequence). In nucleotides, the CDR3 is TGTGCCAGCAGTTACGGTCAGGAAATTAACACTGAAGCTTTCTTT. This encodes CASSYGQEINTEAFF.

This clone was found a few times. The chain is built from TRBV7-8 and TRBJ2-7, with D maybe TRBD2 (6 bases). Trimming cost V 4 bases and J 5 bases, with 12 bases left between them. Germline CDR1 is SGHVS and CDR2 is FQNEAQ. The CDR3 totals 13 residues. This CDR3 is CASSSLAGNEQYF. Written as DNA, the CDR3 is TGTGCCAGCAGCTCCCTGGCGGGGAACGAGCAGTACTTC. The full variable domain, its missing parts supplied by reference TRBV7-8 and TRBJ2-7, is GAGVSQSPRYKVAKRGQDVALRCDPISGHVSLFWYQQALGQGPEFLTYFQNEAQLDKSGLPSDRFFAERPEGSVSTLKIQRTQQEDSAVYLCASSSLAGNEQYFGPGTRLTVT.

A word on this clone: This likely came from a read error, as a far larger clone is one base away. The same CDR3 is also encoded by other DNA sequences in this sample. V is TRBV7-9 and J is TRBJ1-1; TRBD1 matches 7 bases. The germline CDR1 and CDR2 sequences are SEHNR and FQNEAQ (reference sequence). CDR3 length equals 12 residues. The chain's CDR3 is CASSIQGIEAFF. Written as DNA, the CDR3 is TGTGCTAGCAGCATACAGGGGATTGAAGCTTTCTTT.

This clone was recorded at least ten times. This chain uses TRBV5-6 with TRBJ2-1; 10 bases are shared with TRBD2. The junction had 8 bases not matched to a gene; V was cut back by 2 bases and J by 6 bases. Germline CDR1 and CDR2: SGHDT and YYEEEE. This CDR3 is built from 16 residues. The CDR3 loop reads CASSLLSGRASNEQFF. Here the CDR3 DNA reads TGTGCCAGCAGCTTATTGAGCGGGAGGGCCTCCAATGAGCAGTTCTTC.

The gene calls are TRBV14 and TRBJ1-1; D gene ambiguous. The ends were cut back, 2 bases at V and 9 bases at J, with 13 bases in the middle. Germline V CDR1 and CDR2: SGHDN, FVKESK. The CDR3 is made up of 13 amino acids. CDR3 amino acids: CASSQSRGTQAFF. The CDR3 region has the DNA TGTGCCAGCAGCCAAAGCCGAGGCACCCAAGCTTTCTTT.

This clone was detected once. CDR3 in DNA: TGTGCCAGCAGCCTCAACAGGGAGGGCTATGGCTACACCTTC. Translation: CASSLNREGYGYTF. The chain is built from TRBV7-2 and TRBJ1-2; a possible D gene is TRBD1 (6 bases). The germline gives CDR1 SGHTA, CDR2 FQGNSA. With 5 bases removed from V and 4 bases from J, the gap between germline ends came to 14 bases. This CDR3 is 14 amino acids long.

Remarks on this clone: Distinct nucleotide sequences in the sample also encode this CDR3. The chain couples TRBV19 to TRBJ2-1, with D uncertain. The CDR3 totals 13 residues. The germline V and J ends were trimmed by 1 base and 6 bases, with 7 bases remaining between them. The germline CDR1 and CDR2 sequences are LNHDA and SQIVND (reference sequence). CDR3 amino acids: CASSIAGSNEQFF. As DNA, the CDR3 is TGTGCCAGTAGTATAGCAGGTAGCAATGAGCAGTTCTTC.

The chain employs TRBV5-1 and TRBJ2-3; 10 bases are shared with TRBD1. CDR1 is SGHRS, CDR2 YFSETQ, per germline. V was clipped by 0 bases and J by 10 bases; unmatched bases: 5. The length of the CDR3 is 14 residues. CDR3: CASSLGTGGNSQYF. The CDR3 DNA reads as TGCGCCAGCAGCTTGGGGACAGGGGGAAACTCGCAGTATTTT.

The chain uses TRBV28 and TRBJ2-5; 10 positions match TRBD2. Germline CDR1 is MDHEN and CDR2 is SYDVKM. V lost 5 bases to trimming and J lost 12 bases; unmatched junction nucleotides: 15. The CDR3 extends over 15 amino acids. CDR3: CASSRPHPLAGDEYF. As DNA, the CDR3 is TGTGCCAGCAGTCGACCCCATCCCCTAGCGGGAGATGAGTACTTC.

The DNA for the CDR3 is TGTGCCAGCAGTTACGGAGTGGGGAACACCGGGGAGCTGTTTTTT. Amino acid sequence: CASSYGVGNTGELFF. The rearrangement links TRBV6-5 to TRBJ2-2, with no clear D. Germline loops: CDR1 MNHEY, CDR2 SVGAGI. The V and J ends lost 2 bases and 1 base respectively, with 8 bases between them. CDR3 length: 15 residues.

The chain employs TRBV28 and TRBJ2-5; TRBD1 agrees at 10 bases. Germline CDR1 and CDR2: MDHEN and SYDVKM. V shed 6 bases and J 5 bases; nucleotides not matched to a gene: 9. This CDR3 region has 15 residues. CDR3 region: CASSSRQGAWETQYF. CDR3 DNA: TGTGCCAGCAGCTCCCGACAGGGGGCTTGGGAGACCCAGTACTTC.

The J gene is TRBJ2-1, the V gene TRBV7-8; tentative D call: TRBD2 (6 bases). The V gene lost 5 bases and the J gene lost 2 bases, with 13 bases spanning the gap. This CDR3 has 15 amino acids. Germline V gene lookup returns CDR1 SGHVS and CDR2 FQNEAQ. The CDR3 reads CASSLKRAAYNEQFF. CDR3 bases: TGTGCCAGCAGCCTAAAGCGGGCGGCCTACAATGAGCAGTTCTTC.

Only a few counts were recorded for this clone. The chain has TRBV19 and TRBJ2-7, with a weak D call TRBD1 (5 bases). V lost 3 bases to trimming and J lost 1 base, with 13 bases between them. The germline V gene encodes CDR1 LNHDA and CDR2 SQIVND (reference sequence). The CDR3 has 15 residues. The CDR3 protein is CASSMMAGQSYEQYF. The CDR3 DNA reads TGTGCCAGTAGTATGATGGCAGGGCAATCCTACGAGCAGTACTTC.

The chain is built from TRBV15 and TRBJ2-5; TRBD2 matches at 10 bases. This CDR3 is 16 amino acids long. CDR1 and CDR2 from the germline V gene are LNHNV and YYDKDF (reference sequence). Germline trimming cut 3 bases from V and 6 bases from J; bases unmatched to any gene: 10. CDR3 sequence reads: CATSSTGAGGLKTQYF. The CDR3 DNA is TGTGCCACCAGCAGCACGGGAGCGGGAGGGCTAAAGACCCAGTACTTC.

The chain uses TRBV7-2 and TRBJ2-2; D gene ambiguous. Germline CDR1 and CDR2: SGHTA and FQGNSA. V lost 1 base, J lost 9 bases, and 9 bases lay in between. The CDR3 totals 13 residues. The CDR3 here is CASSLESGRELFF. CDR3 sequence (DNA): TGTGCCAGCAGCTTAGAATCCGGACGGGAGCTGTTTTTT. Based on the CDR3 plus reference TRBV7-2 and TRBJ2-2, the full variable domain is GAGVSQSPSNKVTEKGKDVELRCDPISGHTALYWYRQSLGQGLEFLIYFQGNSAPDKSGLPSDRFSAERTGGSVSTLTIQRTQQEDSAVYLCASSLESGRELFFGEGSRLTVL.

The chain couples TRBV7-9 to TRBJ2-1; no definite D call. Germline V lookup: CDR1 SEHNR, CDR2 FQNEAQ (reference sequence). V shed 5 bases and J shed 7 bases, with 18 bases lying between them. The CDR3 sequence is 15 residues long. The CDR3 reads CASSPRGVRVNEQFF. The CDR3 region has the DNA TGTGCCAGCAGCCCCCGTGGAGTAAGGGTGAATGAGCAGTTCTTC.

This clone was picked up a small number of times. The sample holds other DNA sequences that translate to the same CDR3. This rearrangement joins TRBV28 to TRBJ1-2, with a possible D match to TRBD1 (5 bases). The CDR3 is 15 amino acids. Trimming shortened V by 2 bases and J by 0 bases, and 10 bases separated the two germline ends. Germline values: CDR1 MDHEN, CDR2 SYDVKM. The CDR3 protein is CASSLTGPANYGYTF. The CDR3 DNA sequence: TGTGCCAGCAGTTTAACAGGCCCAGCTAACTATGGCTACACCTTC.

This clone has a handful of counts. The same CDR3 arises from other DNA sequences in this sample as well. The J gene is TRBJ1-1, the V gene TRBV7-9; D unresolved. Trimming took 5 bases from V and 1 from J, leaving 2 bases between them. CDR1 and CDR2 from the germline V gene are SEHNR and FQNEAQ (reference sequence). The CDR3 is 11 residues long. The CDR3 sequence: CASSENTEAFF. CDR3 coding DNA: TGTGCCAGCAGCGAGAACACTGAAGCTTTCTTT.

J is TRBJ1-5 and V is TRBV27; D not certain. The CDR3 is made up of 16 amino acids. Per the germline V gene, CDR1 is MNHEY and CDR2 is SMNVEV (reference sequence). Trimming took 2 bases from V and 3 from J, leaving 14 bases between them. The CDR3 region is CASSLRCELNNQPQHF. The CDR3 nucleotides read TGTGCCAGCAGTTTAAGGTGTGAGCTTAACAATCAGCCCCAGCATTTT.